One sample yielded the 14 T cell receptor beta chains listed below, sequenced in a study of beta chain features in type 1 diabetes. Sequenced material consisted of expressed TCRB transcripts (all of the isolated RNA was reverse transcribed). Here immunoSEQ multiplex PCR was the method, and the copy in TCRdb shows in-frame clones only, minus some. The table shows about 350,000 clones, with 20% occurring only once. The source material was naive CD4+ T cells from blood. These receptors all come from a woman younger than 30 in good health.

V gene TRBV10-3 combines with J gene TRBJ1-2; 8 nucleotides agree with TRBD1. The ends lost 0 bases at V and 3 bases at J; junction bases unmatched: 0. Germline-derived CDR1 and CDR2 are ENHRY and SYGVKD. This CDR3 region has 14 residues. The CDR3 region is CAISESTGDYGYTF. CDR3 nucleotide sequence: TGTGCCATCAGTGAGTCGACAGGGGACTATGGCTACACCTTC.

Only a few counts were recorded for this clone. The V gene is TRBV18, the J gene TRBJ2-3; tentative D call: TRBD1 (6 bases). V was trimmed by 2 bases and J by 4 bases, leaving 13 bases between them. There are 15 residues in the CDR3. CDR1 is KGHSH and CDR2 is LQKENI in the germline V gene. CDR3 coding DNA: TGTGCCAGCTCACCATCCCAGGGGTTCTCAGATACGCAGTATTTT. Protein product: CASSPSQGFSDTQYF.

The chain links TRBV29-1 to TRBJ2-1, with D possibly being TRBD2 (5 bases). The CDR3 loop spans 14 amino acids. Germline CDR1 is SQVTM and CDR2 is ANQGSEA. Between the trimmed V and J ends, which lost 6 bases and 0 bases, there was a span of 12 bases. The chain's CDR3 is CSVGTGSSYNEQFF. Here the CDR3 DNA reads TGCAGCGTGGGAACGGGAAGCTCCTACAATGAGCAGTTCTTC.

This chain joins TRBV7-2 and TRBJ2-1; 13 nucleotides match TRBD2. CDR1 is SGHTA and CDR2 is FQGNSA in the germline V gene. V lost 0 bases to trimming and J lost 2 bases; unmatched junction nucleotides: 4. The CDR3 consists of 18 residues. The CDR3, as DNA: TGTGCCAGCAGCTTAGCCACTAGCGGGGGGGCCGCCTACAATGAGCAGTTCTTC. This encodes CASSLATSGGAAYNEQFF. Combining the CDR3 with reference TRBV7-2 and TRBJ2-1 gives the whole variable domain GAGVSQSPSNKVTEKGKDVELRCDPISGHTALYWYRQSLGQGLEFLIYFQGNSAPDKSGLPSDRFSAERTGGSVSTLTIQRTQQEDSAVYLCASSLATSGGAAYNEQFFGPGTRLTVL.

CDR3 sequence reads: CASSLEKVTQHF. The CDR3 DNA reads TGTGCCAGCAGCCTAGAGAAGGTTACCCAGCATTTT. V is TRBV6-6 and J is TRBJ1-5; D remains unclear. Trimming cost V 6 bases and J 11 bases, with 14 bases left between them. Per the germline V gene, CDR1 is MNHNY and CDR2 is SVGAGI (reference sequence). This CDR3 has 12 amino acids.

In DNA, the CDR3 is TGTGCCAGCAGCTTATGGGCTAGCGGGAGCACAGATACGCAGTATTTT. It specifies CASSLWASGSTDTQYF. The chain uses TRBV7-2 and TRBJ2-3; TRBD2 aligns across 8 bases. Trimming took 2 bases from V and 0 from J; bases not matched to a gene: 4. This CDR3 region has 16 residues. Germline values: CDR1 SGHTA, CDR2 FQGNSA. The whole variable domain, filled in from reference TRBV7-2 and TRBJ2-3, reads GAGVSQSPSNKVTEKGKDVELRCDPISGHTALYWYRQSLGQGLEFLIYFQGNSAPDKSGLPSDRFSAERTGGSVSTLTIQRTQQEDSAVYLCASSLWASGSTDTQYFGPGTRLTVL.

Only a few counts were recorded for this clone. The rearrangement links TRBV4-2 to TRBJ1-2, with D unresolved. The CDR3 totals 15 residues. Trimming removed 3 bases from V and 4 bases from J, with 15 bases in between. Germline V CDR1 and CDR2: LGHNA, YNFKEQ. DNA for the CDR3: TGTGCCAGCAGCCAGCCTGACGAGACTTTCTATGGCTACACCTTC. Protein sequence: CASSQPDETFYGYTF.

This clone was counted only a few times. This chain links TRBV27 with TRBJ1-6, with a weak D call TRBD1 (6 bases). The CDR3 runs to 14 residues. Per germline, CDR1 MNHEY and CDR2 SMNVEV (reference sequence). Trimming stripped 5 bases from V and 9 bases from J, with 14 bases between. CDR3 loop: CASSIDRFSSPLHF. The CDR3 nucleotides are TGTGCCAGCAGTATAGACAGGTTTAGTTCACCCCTCCACTTT.

CDR3 coding DNA: TGCGCCAGCTCGCTGAGGGCAGCGTTAAGTCTCAGCTCCTACGAGCAGTACTTC. Translation gives CASSLRAALSLSSYEQYF. The chain is built from TRBV5-1 and TRBJ2-7; D is possibly TRBD2 (5 bases). The germline gives CDR1 SGHRS, CDR2 YFSETQ. The CDR3 contains 18 residues. V was trimmed by 7 bases and J by 0 bases, leaving 26 bases between them. Together with reference TRBV5-1 and TRBJ2-7, the CDR3 gives the full variable domain: KAGVTQTPRYLIKTRGQQVTLSCSPISGHRSVSWYQQTPGQGLQFLFEYFSETQRNKGNFPGRFSGRQFSNSRSEMNVSTLELGDSALYLCASSLRAALSLSSYEQYFGPGTRLTVT.

The chain couples TRBV4-1 to TRBJ2-7, with D possibly TRBD1 on 5 matching bases. CDR3 length equals 15 residues. V was trimmed by 0 bases and J by 5 bases, leaving 14 bases between them. From germline, CDR1 is MGHRA and CDR2 YSYEKL. The CDR3 region has the DNA TGCGCCAGCAGCCAAGAGGATGCTGACAGCCACGAGCAGTACTTC. It specifies CASSQEDADSHEQYF.

V usage is TRBV27 and J usage is TRBJ2-1, with 9 positions matching TRBD2. Trimming at V came to 5 bases and at J to 6 bases, leaving 8 bases not matched to a gene. This CDR3 is 15 amino acids long. CDR1 is MNHEY and CDR2 is SMNVEV in the germline V gene (reference sequence). CDR3 sequence (DNA): TGTGCCAGCAGTGTGCGGGAGGGCCGAGGCAATGAGCAGTTCTTC. This codes for CASSVREGRGNEQFF.

The chain is built from TRBV27 and TRBJ1-1, with 7 bases aligning to TRBD1. CDR1 is MNHEY and CDR2 is SMNVEV in the germline V gene (reference sequence). This CDR3 region has 14 residues. J lost 7 bases, V lost 3 bases, and 8 bases had no gene match. This CDR3 is CASSLEGAVGEAFF. In DNA form, the CDR3 reads TGTGCCAGCAGTTTGGAGGGGGCAGTCGGTGAAGCTTTCTTT.

This chain links TRBV6-5 with TRBJ2-1; 10 bases are a match to TRBD1. The CDR3 sequence is 12 residues long. Per the germline V gene, CDR1 is MNHEY and CDR2 is SVGAGI. The V and J ends lost 6 bases and 13 bases, in that order; junction bases with no gene match: 6. DNA of the CDR3: TGTGCCAGCAGCTCGGGGACAGGGGCTCAGTTCTTC. Translating it yields CASSSGTGAQFF.

The CDR3 is CASSLEQGGYEQFF. CDR3 nucleotides: TGCGCCAGCAGCTTGGAACAGGGGGGCTATGAGCAGTTCTTC. The J gene is TRBJ2-1, the V gene TRBV5-1; the match to TRBD1 covers 8 bases. With V trimmed by 0 bases and J by 8 bases, 4 bases remained unmatched. CDR1 and CDR2 (germline): SGHRS, YFSETQ. The CDR3 runs 14 residues.